This T cell receptor (beta chain) derives from a study of blood T cells in healthy people across ages. The study's findings and limits: PBMCs left unsorted prevented a conclusive naive versus antigen-experienced comparison.

The second PCR ran about 6 to 12 cycles with a sample-barcoded 5' primer and J-beta primers. TCRdb re-called the 5' RACE reads with MiXCR, one entry per CDR3 protein. Counted here are about 930,000 distinct CDR3 sequences, almost 30% occurring once; the ten biggest clones make up about 10%. Concerning this clonotype: Its antigen remains unidentified. A much larger clone is a single base away; this may be a read error.

This same sample was also part of a study on T cells of mothers and their children. According to that study: A few healthy Caucasian mothers served as donors, and their six children did as well.

Material for sequencing was blood. This receptor was obtained from a woman in her 40s in good health.

The CDR3, as DNA: TGCAGGGCCCCGGACTACAATGAGCAGTTCTTC. It yields the protein CRAPDYNEQFF. V usage is TRBV20-1 and J usage is TRBJ2-1; D remains ambiguous. Germline values: CDR1 DFQATT, CDR2 SNEGSKA (reference sequence). The CDR3 consists of 11 residues.